These 2 T cell receptor beta chains originate from one sample sequenced in a study of molecular identifiers for immune sequencing clone quantification. TCRdb itself ran the PCR reads through MiXCR, one entry per CDR3 protein. The table lists under 600,000 distinct CDR3 sequences, about 25% of them singletons. Sequenced: naive CD8+ T cells from blood, with Jurkat cell RNA spiked in. Subset noted: FACS-sorted CD8+CD4-CCR7+CD45RA+ naive T cells. These receptors were obtained from a human donor in good health. Some libraries in this study had Jurkat cell RNA spiked in.

In this sample, this clonotype turned up a few times. The J gene is TRBJ2-7, the V gene TRBV5-6; D remains unclear. CDR3 size: 17 residues. V was trimmed by 1 base and J by 3 bases, leaving 20 bases between them. CDR1 SGHDT and CDR2 YYEEEE come from the germline V gene. The CDR3 nucleotides are TGTGCCAGCAGCTTGACTACACCCGTCCCCGGATACTACGAGCAGTACTTC. Its translation is CASSLTTPVPGYYEQYF.

There are a few counts of this clonotype. J is TRBJ2-7 and V is TRBV5-1, with 11 bases matching TRBD1. CDR3 length equals 14 residues. Trimming took 4 bases from V and 6 from J; bases not matched to a gene: 6. Looked up from germline, CDR1 is SGHRS and CDR2 is YFSETQ. The CDR3, as DNA: TGCGCCAGCAGCCATGGGACAGGGGGGTTCGAGCAGTACTTC. Translation: CASSHGTGGFEQYF.